Listed below are T cell receptor beta chains from one sample, sequenced in a study of cytomegalovirus exposure and HLA in healthy donors. Some clones are missing from TCRdb's copy, which holds only in-frame ones; the method was immunoSEQ multiplex PCR. The profile shows 150,000 to 200,000 clones, 65% to 85% of them singletons. The sample consisted of PBMCs. These receptors all stem from a woman between 50 and 59 years old in good health and CMV-seropositive. Each CDR3 is given with its conserved first and last residue. A D gene is named only where the DNA matches it firmly. A row's size may be missing; if present it is once, few, many or a size class.

CDR3 length: 13
clone size: -
D gene: -
V gene: TRBV7-3
J gene: TRBJ2-3
CDR3 protein: CASSFRGTDTQYF
CDR3 DNA: TGTGCCAGCAGCTTCCGTGGCACAGATACGCAGTATTTT

CDR3 length: 13
clone size: few
D gene: -
V gene: TRBV6-1
J gene: TRBJ2-1
CDR3 protein: CASSLERNNEQFF
CDR3 DNA: TGTGCCAGCAGCCTAGAACGGAATAATGAGCAGTTCTTC

CDR3 length: 16
clone size: few
D gene: -
V gene: TRBV7-2
J gene: TRBJ2-7
CDR3 protein: CASGLVSYPSSYEQYF
CDR3 DNA: TGTGCCAGCGGTTTGGTATCCTACCCGAGCTCCTACGAGCAGTACTTC

CDR3 length: 14
clone size: -
D gene: -
V gene: TRBV15
J gene: TRBJ2-1
CDR3 protein: CATKEAVSYNEQFF
CDR3 DNA: TGTGCCACCAAAGAGGCGGTTTCCTACAATGAGCAGTTCTTC

CDR3 length: 15
clone size: -
D gene: -
V gene: TRBV5-1
J gene: TRBJ2-7
CDR3 protein: CASSGNLAGSKEQYF
CDR3 DNA: TGCGCCAGCAGTGGCAACTTAGCAGGGTCGAAGGAGCAGTACTTC

CDR3 length: 15
clone size: -
D gene: TRBD1
V gene: TRBV4-1
J gene: TRBJ1-5
CDR3 protein: CASSVGQASNQPQHF
CDR3 DNA: TGCGCCAGCAGCGTAGGACAGGCTAGCAATCAGCCCCAGCATTTT

CDR3 length: 17
clone size: once
D gene: TRBD2
V gene: TRBV7-2
J gene: TRBJ2-5
CDR3 protein: CASSPAPAGGPIQVQYF
CDR3 DNA: TGTGCCAGCAGCCCCGCCCCGGCGGGAGGCCCGATTCAGGTCCAGTACTTC

CDR3 length: 16
clone size: -
D gene: -
V gene: TRBV7-9
J gene: TRBJ2-3
CDR3 protein: CASTKMGGGRPDTQYF
CDR3 DNA: TGTGCCAGCACCAAAATGGGGGGCGGGAGACCAGATACGCAGTATTTT

CDR3 length: 15
clone size: -
D gene: -
V gene: TRBV6-5
J gene: TRBJ2-4
CDR3 protein: CASSRTALAKNIQYF
CDR3 DNA: TGTGCCAGCAGCCGTACAGCTTTAGCCAAAAACATTCAGTACTTC

CDR3 length: 15
clone size: once
D gene: -
V gene: TRBV19
J gene: TRBJ1-2
CDR3 protein: CASSISSGGNYGYTF
CDR3 DNA: TGTGCCAGTAGTATTTCTTCTGGGGGGAACTATGGCTACACCTTC

CDR3 length: 14
clone size: -
D gene: TRBD2
V gene: TRBV5-8
J gene: TRBJ2-1
CDR3 protein: CASSGREGYNEQFF
CDR3 DNA: TGTGCCAGCAGCGGGCGGGAGGGGTACAATGAGCAGTTCTTC

CDR3 length: 15
clone size: -
D gene: TRBD1
V gene: TRBV27
J gene: TRBJ1-2
CDR3 protein: CASRPGQEPRFSYTF
CDR3 DNA: TGTGCCAGCAGGCCGGGACAGGAGCCCCGGTTTAGCTACACCTTC

CDR3 length: 16
clone size: -
D gene: TRBD2
V gene: TRBV19
J gene: TRBJ2-3
CDR3 protein: CASSIGLAGGQDTQYF
CDR3 DNA: TGTGCCAGTAGTATCGGACTAGCGGGGGGGCAAGATACGCAGTATTTT

CDR3 length: 14
clone size: -
D gene: -
V gene: TRBV19
J gene: TRBJ2-5
CDR3 protein: CASSSGLPPETQYF
CDR3 DNA: TGTGCCAGTAGTTCCGGACTCCCACCCGAGACCCAGTACTTC

CDR3 length: 15
clone size: -
D gene: -
V gene: TRBV5-1
J gene: TRBJ2-3
CDR3 protein: CASSRAGQRTDTQYF
CDR3 DNA: TGCGCCAGCAGCCGGGCGGGACAGCGCACAGATACGCAGTATTTT

CDR3 length: 16
clone size: few
D gene: TRBD2
V gene: TRBV7-2
J gene: TRBJ2-1
CDR3 protein: CASSPELAEPYNEQFF
CDR3 DNA: TGTGCCAGCAGCCCAGAACTAGCGGAGCCCTACAATGAGCAGTTCTTC

CDR3 length: 15
clone size: -
D gene: TRBD1
V gene: TRBV5-1
J gene: TRBJ1-1
CDR3 protein: CASSLRSGTGAKAFF
CDR3 DNA: TGCGCCAGCAGCTTGCGATCCGGGACAGGGGCTAAGGCTTTCTTT

CDR3 length: 18
clone size: -
D gene: TRBD2
V gene: TRBV27
J gene: TRBJ2-2
CDR3 protein: CASSFGKLAGDYTGELFF
CDR3 DNA: TGTGCCAGCAGTTTTGGTAAACTAGCGGGAGACTACACCGGGGAGCTGTTTTTT

CDR3 length: 15
clone size: few
D gene: TRBD2
V gene: TRBV27
J gene: TRBJ2-7
CDR3 protein: CASSAPQRGLDEQYF
CDR3 DNA: TGTGCCAGCAGTGCTCCCCAGCGGGGTCTTGACGAGCAGTACTTC

CDR3 length: 14
clone size: -
D gene: TRBD1
V gene: TRBV5-1
J gene: TRBJ2-7
CDR3 protein: CASSLTGGNDEQYF
CDR3 DNA: TGCGCCAGCAGCTTAACAGGGGGAAACGACGAGCAGTACTTC

CDR3 length: 16
clone size: once
D gene: -
V gene: TRBV18
J gene: TRBJ1-3
CDR3 protein: CASSLPIRGAGNTIYF
CDR3 DNA: TGTGCCAGCTCACTTCCCATCAGGGGAGCTGGAAACACCATATATTTT

CDR3 length: 14
clone size: once
D gene: TRBD2
V gene: TRBV6-6
J gene: TRBJ2-7
CDR3 protein: CASSYRREHLEQYF
CDR3 DNA: TGTGCCAGCAGTTACCGGCGGGAGCATTTAGAGCAGTACTTC

CDR3 length: 14
clone size: -
D gene: -
V gene: TRBV15
J gene: TRBJ1-3
CDR3 protein: CATSGDISGNTIYF
CDR3 DNA: TGTGCCACCAGCGGGGACATCTCTGGAAACACCATATATTTT

CDR3 length: 14
clone size: once
D gene: -
V gene: TRBV2
J gene: TRBJ1-5
CDR3 protein: CASSGQGLNQPQHF
CDR3 DNA: TGTGCCAGCAGTGGGCAGGGACTAAATCAGCCCCAGCATTTT

CDR3 length: 15
clone size: -
D gene: TRBD2
V gene: TRBV27
J gene: TRBJ2-1
CDR3 protein: CASSFRLADYNEQFF
CDR3 DNA: TGTGCCAGCAGTTTTAGGCTAGCGGACTACAATGAGCAGTTCTTC

CDR3 length: 14
clone size: -
D gene: -
V gene: TRBV18
J gene: TRBJ2-1
CDR3 protein: CASSPQGLNNEQFF
CDR3 DNA: TGTGCCAGCTCACCGCAGGGGTTAAACAATGAGCAGTTCTTC

CDR3 length: 13
clone size: -
D gene: -
V gene: TRBV27
J gene: TRBJ2-5
CDR3 protein: CASKGQGRETQYF
CDR3 DNA: TGTGCCAGCAAGGGGCAGGGTCGAGAGACCCAGTACTTC

CDR3 length: 15
clone size: -
D gene: TRBD2
V gene: TRBV5-4
J gene: TRBJ2-1
CDR3 protein: CASSLELAGVNEQFF
CDR3 DNA: TGTGCCAGCAGCTTGGAATTAGCGGGAGTAAATGAGCAGTTCTTC

CDR3 length: 14
clone size: -
D gene: -
V gene: TRBV19
J gene: TRBJ2-1
CDR3 protein: CASSRSTVNNEQFF
CDR3 DNA: TGTGCCAGTAGTCGATCGACAGTTAACAATGAGCAGTTCTTC

CDR3 length: 13
clone size: -
D gene: -
V gene: TRBV19
J gene: TRBJ2-5
CDR3 protein: CASSIERGETQYF
CDR3 DNA: TGTGCCAGTAGTATAGAAAGGGGAGAGACCCAGTACTTC

CDR3 length: 19
clone size: -
D gene: -
V gene: TRBV5-6
J gene: TRBJ2-5
CDR3 protein: CASSLAPLRQLTPQETQYF
CDR3 DNA: TGTGCCAGCAGCTTGGCGCCCCTGCGCCAACTTACCCCTCAAGAGACCCAGTACTTC

CDR3 length: 22
clone size: -
D gene: -
V gene: TRBV5-3
J gene: TRBJ2-2
CDR3 protein: CARSLGTSKDKNPRGYTGELFF
CDR3 DNA: TGTGCCAGAAGCCTCGGGACTAGTAAGGATAAAAACCCCAGGGGGTACACCGGGGAGCTGTTTTTT

CDR3 length: 16
clone size: once
D gene: TRBD1
V gene: TRBV27
J gene: TRBJ2-3
CDR3 protein: CASIDYGTGGRDTQYF
CDR3 DNA: TGTGCCAGCATTGATTACGGGACAGGGGGCCGTGATACGCAGTATTTT

CDR3 length: 13
clone size: -
D gene: -
V gene: TRBV7-2
J gene: TRBJ1-1
CDR3 protein: CASSLGRTGKAFF
CDR3 DNA: TGTGCCAGCAGCTTAGGAAGAACAGGAAAAGCTTTCTTT

CDR3 length: 15
clone size: -
D gene: -
V gene: TRBV4-2
J gene: TRBJ2-7
CDR3 protein: CASSQDLSLSYEQYF
CDR3 DNA: TGTGCCAGCAGCCAAGATCTTTCCCTCTCCTACGAGCAGTACTTC

CDR3 length: 14
clone size: few
D gene: TRBD1
V gene: TRBV7-2
J gene: TRBJ1-2
CDR3 protein: CASSPLGQVNGYTF
CDR3 DNA: TGTGCCAGCAGCCCATTGGGACAGGTCAATGGCTACACCTTC

CDR3 length: 16
clone size: few
D gene: TRBD2
V gene: TRBV4-2
J gene: TRBJ2-1
CDR3 protein: CASSQAASGAYNEQFF
CDR3 DNA: TGTGCCAGCAGCCAAGCCGCGAGCGGGGCCTACAATGAGCAGTTCTTC

CDR3 length: 15
clone size: -
D gene: -
V gene: TRBV5-1
J gene: TRBJ2-1
CDR3 protein: CASSLVGQAYNEQFF
CDR3 DNA: TGCGCCAGCAGCTTGGTGGGGCAGGCCTACAATGAGCAGTTCTTC

CDR3 length: 13
clone size: -
D gene: -
V gene: TRBV6-6
J gene: TRBJ1-5
CDR3 protein: CAGSRGGRQPQHF
CDR3 DNA: TGTGCCGGATCTAGGGGAGGTCGTCAGCCCCAGCATTTT

CDR3 length: 15
clone size: -
D gene: -
V gene: TRBV7-3
J gene: TRBJ2-7
CDR3 protein: CASSLSTGAWDEQYF
CDR3 DNA: TGTGCCAGCAGCTTAAGCACAGGAGCATGGGACGAGCAGTACTTC

CDR3 length: 17
clone size: -
D gene: TRBD2
V gene: TRBV9
J gene: TRBJ2-3
CDR3 protein: CASSPRRTSGRTDTQYF
CDR3 DNA: TGTGCCAGCAGCCCCCGAAGGACTAGCGGACGCACAGATACGCAGTATTTT

CDR3 length: 15
clone size: -
D gene: TRBD1
V gene: TRBV7-2
J gene: TRBJ2-1
CDR3 protein: CASSAGQGNYNEQFF
CDR3 DNA: TGTGCCAGCAGCGCGGGACAGGGGAACTACAATGAGCAGTTCTTC

CDR3 length: 15
clone size: -
D gene: -
V gene: TRBV5-4
J gene: TRBJ2-5
CDR3 protein: CASSIMGEGGETQYF
CDR3 DNA: TGTGCCAGCAGCATCATGGGGGAGGGGGGAGAGACCCAGTACTTC

CDR3 length: 14
clone size: -
D gene: -
V gene: TRBV10-1
J gene: TRBJ2-7
CDR3 protein: CASSESGGPEEQYF
CDR3 DNA: TGCGCCAGCAGTGAGTCTGGAGGGCCGGAGGAGCAGTACTTC

CDR3 length: 14
clone size: -
D gene: TRBD1
V gene: TRBV5-4
J gene: TRBJ1-1
CDR3 protein: CASSLGGDRAEAFF
CDR3 DNA: TGTGCCAGCAGCTTGGGGGGGGACAGGGCTGAAGCTTTCTTT

CDR3 length: 14
clone size: few
D gene: TRBD1
V gene: TRBV5-3
J gene: TRBJ1-1
CDR3 protein: CARSRTGTLTEAFF
CDR3 DNA: TGTGCCAGAAGCCGGACAGGGACTTTGACTGAAGCTTTCTTT

CDR3 length: 15
clone size: once
D gene: -
V gene: TRBV9
J gene: TRBJ1-1
CDR3 protein: CASSVVQELNTEAFF
CDR3 DNA: TGTGCCAGCAGCGTAGTACAGGAGCTAAACACTGAAGCTTTCTTT

CDR3 length: 16
clone size: once
D gene: TRBD1
V gene: TRBV19
J gene: TRBJ2-2
CDR3 protein: CASSSGQGANTGELFF
CDR3 DNA: TGTGCCAGTAGTTCCGGACAGGGGGCGAACACCGGGGAGCTGTTTTTT

CDR3 length: 15
clone size: -
D gene: -
V gene: TRBV7-2
J gene: TRBJ2-6
CDR3 protein: CASSLGSSGANVLTF
CDR3 DNA: TGTGCCAGCAGCTTAGGGAGCTCTGGGGCCAACGTCCTGACTTTC

CDR3 length: 17
clone size: -
D gene: -
V gene: TRBV5-1
J gene: TRBJ1-3
CDR3 protein: CASSLDYWGASGNTIYF
CDR3 DNA: TGCGCCAGCAGCTTGGATTATTGGGGCGCGTCTGGAAACACCATATATTTT

CDR3 length: 16
clone size: once
D gene: -
V gene: TRBV5-1
J gene: TRBJ2-7
CDR3 protein: CASSPGLTITGDEQYF
CDR3 DNA: TGCGCCAGCAGCCCGGGACTTACTATCACAGGGGACGAGCAGTACTTC

CDR3 length: 15
clone size: -
D gene: TRBD1
V gene: TRBV19
J gene: TRBJ1-1
CDR3 protein: CASSPQQGAITEAFF
CDR3 DNA: TGTGCCAGTAGTCCTCAACAGGGGGCGATTACTGAAGCTTTCTTT

CDR3 length: 16
clone size: -
D gene: TRBD1
V gene: TRBV2
J gene: TRBJ1-3
CDR3 protein: CASSQSGGTGGNTIYF
CDR3 DNA: TGTGCCAGCAGCCAAAGTGGGGGGACAGGGGGAAACACCATATATTTT